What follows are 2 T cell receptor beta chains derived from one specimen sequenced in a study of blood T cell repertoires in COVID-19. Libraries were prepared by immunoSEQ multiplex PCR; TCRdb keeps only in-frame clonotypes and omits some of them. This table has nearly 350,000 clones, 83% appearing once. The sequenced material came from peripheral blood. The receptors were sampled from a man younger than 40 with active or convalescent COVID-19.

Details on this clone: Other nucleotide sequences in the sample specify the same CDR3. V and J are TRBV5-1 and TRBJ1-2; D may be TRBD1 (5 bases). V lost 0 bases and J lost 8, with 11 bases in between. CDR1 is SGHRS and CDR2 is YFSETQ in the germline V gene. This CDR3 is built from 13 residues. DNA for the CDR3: TGCGCCAGCAGCTTGGGGCAGGGAGGCGGCTACACCTTC. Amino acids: CASSLGQGGGYTF.

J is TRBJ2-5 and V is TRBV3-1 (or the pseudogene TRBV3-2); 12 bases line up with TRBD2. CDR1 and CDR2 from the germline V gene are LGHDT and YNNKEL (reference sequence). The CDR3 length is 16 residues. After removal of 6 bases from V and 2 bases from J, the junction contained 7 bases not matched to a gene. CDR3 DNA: TGTGCCAGCAGTCTAGCGGGGGGGACGACACAAGAGACCCAGTACTTC. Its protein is CASSLAGGTTQETQYF.